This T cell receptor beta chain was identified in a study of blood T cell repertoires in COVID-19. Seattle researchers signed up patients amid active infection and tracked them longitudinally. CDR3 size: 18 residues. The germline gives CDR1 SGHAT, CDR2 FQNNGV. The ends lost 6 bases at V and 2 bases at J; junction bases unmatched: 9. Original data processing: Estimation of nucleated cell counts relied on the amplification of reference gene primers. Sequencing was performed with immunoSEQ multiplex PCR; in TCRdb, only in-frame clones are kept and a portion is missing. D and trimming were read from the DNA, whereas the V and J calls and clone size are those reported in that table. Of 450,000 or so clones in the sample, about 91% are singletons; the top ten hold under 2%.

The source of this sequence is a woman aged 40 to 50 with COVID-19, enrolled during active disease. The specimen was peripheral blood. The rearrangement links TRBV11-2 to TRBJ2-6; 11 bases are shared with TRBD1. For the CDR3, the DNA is TGTGCCAGCAGGAAGGGGACAGGGGGAAGTACTGGGGCCAACGTCCTGACTTTC. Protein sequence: CASRKGTGGSTGANVLTF.